This T cell receptor beta chain is from a study of blood T cell repertoires in COVID-19. For the study at large: Donors in the United States, Italy and Spain gave samples during acute or convalescent COVID-19.

In the original workflow: Quantification of nucleated cells was approximated via reference gene primer amplification. The data were produced by immunoSEQ multiplex PCR, yet TCRdb's version contains in-frame clones alone and is incomplete. That table is the source of V, J and clone size, and D and trimming were worked out from the DNA. The table lists a few hundred thousand clones, around 89% of them singletons, with around 16% in the top ten. CDR3 length: 15 amino acids. Per the germline V gene, CDR1 is GTSNPN and CDR2 is SVGIG (reference sequence). Trimming cost V 4 bases and J 4 bases; bases outside gene matches: 6.

The chain carries TRBV30 and TRBJ2-2, with 10 bases identical to TRBD1. Sequencing was carried out using PBMCs or T cells enriched from blood (not recorded which). The clonotype was recovered from a man between 25 and 39 years old who had been exposed to COVID-19. The CDR3 loop reads CAWNHRDRGTGELFF. The DNA for the CDR3 is TGTGCCTGGAATCACCGGGACAGGGGCACCGGGGAGCTGTTTTTT.